This T cell receptor beta chain came from a study of CD8+ T cells in alopecia areata. The study's findings and limits: Sharing of TCRs across patients appeared less clear than in mice, possibly for HLA-related reasons. Compared with normal scalp, lesional scalp had higher clonality and more expanded CD8+ clones.

The CDR3 has 14 residues. The trim removed 5 bases at V and 3 bases at J, leaving 8 bases unmatched. The germline CDR1 and CDR2 sequences are SQVTM and ANQGSEA. TCR sequencing used cDNA made by reverse transcription of extracted RNA. Produced via immunoSEQ multiplex PCR; TCRdb's table is partial and in-frame only. This table holds about 120,000 clones, approximately 52% found once. Treatment: oral pan-JAK inhibitor, 5-10 mg twice daily. About this clone itself: Its antigen is still unknown.

This sequence originates from a human donor with alopecia areata. J is TRBJ2-7 and V is TRBV29-1; 9 bases are a match to TRBD1. The sequencing here drew on CD8+ T cells sorted from blood, taken at week 4, from a patient treated with tofacitinib. CDR3 DNA: TGCAGCGTTCGAACCCGGGGACAGGGCTACGAGCAGTACTTC. Translating gives CSVRTRGQGYEQYF.